Sequencing of this T cell receptor beta chain was carried out in a study of tumor and adjacent non-tumor tissue in lung cancer. Study information: There were around 11 adenocarcinoma, a couple of squamous cell carcinoma and 1 small cell lung cancer cases. Study outcomes and limitations: Tumor repertoires had a smaller top 100 clone share than normal lung. Tumor TCR diversity, when higher, was linked to shorter survival.

Germline CDR1 is SQVTM and CDR2 is ANQGSEA. This CDR3 comprises 13 residues. Three rounds of nested PCR, following a modified ARM-PCR protocol, produced the TCRbeta library. Using its own MiXCR run on the multiplex PCR reads, TCRdb lists one record per CDR3 protein. The sample comprises 60,000 to 70,000 distinct CDR3 sequences, about 77% of which are singletons, and 40% to 50% rests with the top ten. This sample's RNA came from whole unsorted tissue. Distant lung tissue was collected more than 3 cm away from the tumor edge. Remarks on this clonotype: The antigen remains undetermined. The junction departs from the called germline gene at one end, perhaps through a read error.

Sequenced: distant non-tumor lung tissue. The chain is built from TRBV29-1 and TRBJ2-5; unclear D gene. The clonotype comes from a man in his 60s with non-small cell lung cancer. The CDR3 DNA follows: TGCGGCGTAGTGGACGGATACCAAGAGACCCAGTACTTC. This encodes CGVVDGYQETQYF.